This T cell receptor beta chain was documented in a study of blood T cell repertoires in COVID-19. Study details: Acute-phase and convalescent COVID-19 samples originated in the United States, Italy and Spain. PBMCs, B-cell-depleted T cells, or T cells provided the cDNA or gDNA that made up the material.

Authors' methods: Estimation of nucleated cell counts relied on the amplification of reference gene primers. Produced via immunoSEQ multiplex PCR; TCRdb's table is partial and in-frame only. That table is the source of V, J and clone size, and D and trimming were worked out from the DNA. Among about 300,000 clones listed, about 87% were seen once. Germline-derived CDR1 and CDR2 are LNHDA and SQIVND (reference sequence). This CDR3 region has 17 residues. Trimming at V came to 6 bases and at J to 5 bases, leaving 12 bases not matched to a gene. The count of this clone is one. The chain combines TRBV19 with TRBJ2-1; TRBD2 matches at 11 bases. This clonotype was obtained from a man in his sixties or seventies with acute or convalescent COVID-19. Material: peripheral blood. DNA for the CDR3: TGTGCCAGTAGCCCTTTCAGGACTAGCGGGTTAGACAATGAGCAGTTCTTC. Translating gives CASSPFRTSGLDNEQFF.